Following are 23 T cell receptor beta chains from one sample sequenced in a study of T cell repertoires in cytomegalovirus infection. MiXCR was run by TCRdb on the reads, yielding one entry per CDR3 protein. The top ten hold 20% to 25% of the sample, which has about 180,000 distinct CDR3 sequences, about 15% seen once. Sequenced material: CD8+ T cells from PBMCs. The receptors derive from a human donor in good health (CMV status not recorded). Some clones in this sample may be carry-over from other donors' samples.

The chain employs TRBV7-8 and TRBJ2-5; the match to TRBD2 covers 8 bases. CDR1 is SGHVS and CDR2 is FQNEAQ in the germline V gene. This CDR3 region has 15 residues. Losses at the gene ends were 5 bases for V and 3 bases for J; bases not matched to a gene: 8. The CDR3 DNA is TGTGCCAGCAGCCCGACACTAGCGGATAAAGAGACCCAGTACTTC. Its translation is CASSPTLADKETQYF.

This clonotype has more than one count but fewer than ten. The CDR3 reads CASRPGGTNEKLFF. CDR3 sequence (DNA): TGTGCCAGCAGGCCGGGGGGAACTAATGAAAAACTGTTTTTT. V and J are TRBV12-3 or TRBV12-4 and TRBJ1-4, with D perhaps TRBD1 (5 bases). Trimming stripped 6 bases from V and 1 base from J, with 9 bases between. The CDR3 loop spans 14 amino acids.

This clonotype was seen a few times. The genes are TRBV6-8 and TRBJ2-1; D remains ambiguous. Between the trimmed V and J ends, which lost 5 bases and 0 bases, there was a span of 14 bases. The CDR3 is made up of 16 amino acids. Germline values: CDR1 MNHGY, CDR2 SAAAGT. The CDR3 region has the DNA TGTGCCAGCAGTCCAAGAGGCGTATCCTCCTACAATGAGCAGTTCTTC. Protein: CASSPRGVSSYNEQFF.

The chain recombines TRBV6-2 or TRBV6-3 with TRBJ2-4; 8 bases align to TRBD2. V was clipped by 6 bases and J by 8 bases; unmatched bases: 9. CDR3 length: 14 residues. CDR1 and CDR2 (germline): MNHEY, SVGEGT. This chain's CDR3 is CASSPQRELDIQYF. The CDR3 DNA sequence: TGTGCCAGCAGCCCTCAGCGGGAGTTAGACATTCAGTACTTC.

The chain links TRBV7-8 to TRBJ2-7; D is possibly TRBD2 (5 bases). Trimming removed 6 bases at V and 0 bases at J, with 15 bases between. Germline lookup yields CDR1 SGHVS and CDR2 FQNEAQ. The CDR3 totals 15 residues. The CDR3 DNA is TGTGCCAGCAGAGATGGACTGTTAAGCTCCTACGAGCAGTACTTC. Amino acids: CASRDGLLSSYEQYF.

The rearrangement joins TRBV13 to TRBJ2-1; the match to TRBD1 covers 9 bases. The CDR3 length is 15 residues. The germline gives CDR1 PRHDT, CDR2 FYEKMQ (reference sequence). Losses at the gene ends were 5 bases for V and 6 bases for J; bases not matched to a gene: 8. CDR3 sequence reads: CASSPGRTGVNEQFF. The CDR3 bases are TGTGCCAGCAGCCCGGGCCGGACAGGGGTCAATGAGCAGTTCTTC.

This sequence joins TRBV7-2 and TRBJ2-7; D is undetermined. CDR3 size: 11 residues. V was clipped by 3 bases and J by 7 bases, with 7 bases between them. CDR1 and CDR2 from the germline V gene are SGHTA and FQGNSA. CDR3 nucleotides: TGTGCCAGCAGCTTTGGTCGGGAGCAGTACTTC. This encodes CASSFGREQYF.

The chain recombines TRBV7-6 with TRBJ1-1, with a possible D match to TRBD1 (5 bases). The CDR3 loop spans 11 amino acids. Germline CDR1 and CDR2: SGHVS and FNYEAQ. Trimming left V 3 bases short and J 11 bases short, with 10 bases between. The CDR3 protein is CASSLGLSAFF. In DNA, the CDR3 is TGTGCCAGCAGCTTGGGGCTGAGTGCTTTCTTT.

The V call is TRBV29-1, the J call TRBJ2-7; perhaps D is TRBD1 or TRBD2 (6 bases each). This CDR3 region has 14 residues. The V end lost 8 bases, the J end lost 3 bases, and 20 bases lay between the germline ends. From germline, CDR1 is SQVTM and CDR2 ANQGSEA. The CDR3 here is CSYEGDGGVYEQYF. CDR3 sequence (DNA): TGCAGCTATGAGGGAGACGGGGGCGTCTACGAGCAGTACTTC.

CDR3 nucleotide sequence: TGTGCCAGCAGTCGCCGAGACCCGACTAGCGACACAGATACGCAGTATTTT. It yields the protein CASSRRDPTSDTDTQYF. The rearrangement links TRBV12-3 or TRBV12-4 to TRBJ2-3; 8 nucleotides agree with TRBD2. The CDR3 runs 17 residues. V gave up 5 bases and J gave up 2 bases; unmatched junction bases: 12.

This clonotype was seen more than once but under ten times. The J gene is TRBJ1-5, the V gene TRBV7-8; TRBD1 matches 9 bases. With 1 base clipped from V and 7 bases from J, the junction kept 5 bases outside the gene matches. The CDR3 has 15 residues. CDR1 and CDR2 from the germline V gene are SGHVS and FQNEAQ. CDR3 bases: TGTGCCAGCAGCTTAGGGGGACAGGGCGACCAGCCCCAGCATTTT. It yields the protein CASSLGGQGDQPQHF.

V and J are TRBV6-2 or TRBV6-3 and TRBJ1-2; 10 bases are shared with TRBD1. V lost 7 bases, J lost 6 bases, and 17 bases stayed unmatched. The CDR3 loop spans 17 amino acids. Germline values: CDR1 MNHEY, CDR2 SVGEGT. In DNA form, the CDR3 reads TGTGCCAGCACCCCTCCGTGGGGGACAGGGGAGAAGGATGGCTACACCTTC. Protein sequence: CASTPPWGTGEKDGYTF.

This clonotype was seen a handful of times. The chain employs TRBV20-1 and TRBJ2-1, with 10 bases identical to TRBD1. V lost 1 base to trimming and J lost 3 bases; unmatched junction nucleotides: 6. The CDR3 totals 16 residues. Germline values: CDR1 DFQATT, CDR2 SNEGSKA (reference sequence). CDR3 protein: CSARVWGQGNYNEQFF. In DNA, the CDR3 is TGCAGTGCTAGAGTTTGGGGACAGGGGAACTACAATGAGCAGTTCTTC.

This clonotype turned up a few times. The chain links TRBV7-2 to TRBJ2-7; no reliable D call. The CDR3 runs 11 residues. CDR1 is SGHTA, CDR2 FQGNSA, per germline. The V end was cut by 5 bases, the J end by 4 bases, with 6 bases between. The CDR3 DNA is TGTGCCAGCAGCGTAGAATACGAGCAGTACTTC. Translating it yields CASSVEYEQYF.

This clonotype was observed a handful of times. The chain links TRBV6-6 to TRBJ2-5, with a tentative D call TRBD1 (6 bases). Germline assignment: CDR1 MNHNY and CDR2 SVGAGI (reference sequence). The CDR3 totals 15 residues. Trimming took 6 bases from V and 0 from J, leaving 14 bases between them. Here the CDR3 reads CASSSGTQYQETQYF. The CDR3 nucleotides read TGTGCCAGCAGCTCCGGGACACAGTACCAAGAGACCCAGTACTTC.

This clonotype showed up just a few times. This sequence joins TRBV12-3 or TRBV12-4 and TRBJ2-7; TRBD1 aligns across 10 bases. The CDR3 contains 14 residues. After removal of 3 bases from V and 3 bases from J, the junction contained 2 bases not matched to a gene. CDR3 in DNA: TGTGCCAGCAGTTTGGGACAGGGGCACTACGAGCAGTACTTC. Protein product: CASSLGQGHYEQYF.

The table lists this clonotype with a few counts. The chain uses TRBV6-6 and TRBJ2-3; D not resolved. Trimming shortened V by 1 base and J by 4 bases, and 15 bases separated the two germline ends. Looked up from germline, CDR1 is MNHNY and CDR2 is SVGAGI (reference sequence). This CDR3 is built from 16 residues. The CDR3: CASSYLGHNGPDTQYF. CDR3 bases: TGTGCCAGCAGTTACTTAGGTCACAATGGACCAGATACGCAGTATTTT.

The chain combines TRBV4-1 with TRBJ1-2, with D perhaps TRBD1 (6 bases). Trimming removed 0 bases from V and 6 bases from J, with 23 bases in between. The germline V gene has CDR1 MGHRA and CDR2 YSYEKL. The CDR3 loop spans 18 amino acids. CDR3 sequence: CASSQDEWGRDKRNGYTF. CDR3 coding DNA: TGCGCCAGCAGCCAAGATGAATGGGGCAGGGACAAGAGGAATGGCTACACCTTC.

The chain employs TRBV2 and TRBJ1-1, with TRBD1 as a possible D gene (6 bases). Trimming removed 6 bases at V and 10 bases at J, with 12 bases between. This CDR3 has 11 residues. CDR1 SNHLY and CDR2 FYNNEI come from the germline V gene. The CDR3 region is CASRTGTSAFF. In DNA, the CDR3 is TGTGCCAGCAGAACGGGGACATCAGCTTTCTTT.

This clonotype was seen more than once but under ten times. The chain couples TRBV6-2 or TRBV6-3 to TRBJ1-1; no clear D. Trimming pared 4 bases from V and 1 base from J, leaving 4 bases between. CDR3 size: 12 residues. CDR1 and CDR2 from the germline V gene are MNHEY and SVGEGT. CDR3 protein: CASSWANTEAFF. CDR3 sequence (DNA): TGTGCCAGCAGTTGGGCGAACACTGAAGCTTTCTTT.

This clonotype was observed a handful of times. V usage is TRBV7-9 and J usage is TRBJ2-1; tentative D call: TRBD2 (6 bases). V shed 5 bases and J shed 1 base, with 18 bases lying between them. CDR1 and CDR2 from the germline V gene are SEHNR and FQNEAQ (reference sequence). This CDR3 is built from 17 residues. The CDR3 region is CASSMHTSSRSYNEQFF. The CDR3 bases are TGTGCCAGCAGCATGCACACTAGCTCGAGGTCCTACAATGAGCAGTTCTTC.

The chain is built from TRBV6-2 or TRBV6-3 and TRBJ1-5; 7 bases agree with TRBD1. The V segment lost 8 bases and the J segment 0 bases; nucleotides outside the gene matches: 13. The germline V gene encodes CDR1 MNHEY and CDR2 SVGEGT. The CDR3 loop spans 17 amino acids. The CDR3 here is CASALLGTDLSNQPQHF. CDR3 nucleotides: TGTGCCAGCGCCCTATTGGGGACAGATCTTAGCAATCAGCCCCAGCATTTT.

The rearrangement uses TRBV28 and TRBJ2-3, with a tentative D call TRBD1 (5 bases). Germline V gene sequence: CDR1 MDHEN, CDR2 SYDVKM. V was pared by 3 bases and J by 2 bases, with 18 bases between. The CDR3 covers 17 residues. CDR3 amino acids: CASSFPDTSSDTDTQYF. CDR3 DNA sequence: TGTGCCAGCAGTTTCCCGGACACATCTTCCGACACAGATACGCAGTATTTT.